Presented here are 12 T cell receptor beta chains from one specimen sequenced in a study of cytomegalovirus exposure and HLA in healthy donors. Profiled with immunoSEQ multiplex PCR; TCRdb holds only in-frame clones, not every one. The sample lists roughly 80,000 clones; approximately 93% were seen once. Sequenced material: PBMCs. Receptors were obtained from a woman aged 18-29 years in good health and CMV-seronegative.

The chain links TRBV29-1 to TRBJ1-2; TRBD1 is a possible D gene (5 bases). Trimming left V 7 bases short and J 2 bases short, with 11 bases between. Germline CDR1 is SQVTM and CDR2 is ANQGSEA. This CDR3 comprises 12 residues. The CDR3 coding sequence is TGCAGCGGGGCAGGGCCCAACTATGGCTACACCTTC. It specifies CSGAGPNYGYTF.

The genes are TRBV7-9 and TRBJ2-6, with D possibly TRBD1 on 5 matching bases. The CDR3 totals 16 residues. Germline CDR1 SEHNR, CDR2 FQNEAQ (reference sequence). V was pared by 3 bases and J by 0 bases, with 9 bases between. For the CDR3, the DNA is TGTGCCAGCAGCTTGACAGCGAACTCTGGGGCCAACGTCCTGACTTTC. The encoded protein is CASSLTANSGANVLTF. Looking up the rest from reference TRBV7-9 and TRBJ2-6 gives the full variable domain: DTGVSQNPRHKITKRGQNVTFRCDPISEHNRLYWYRQTLGQGPEFLTYFQNEAQLEKSRLLSDRFSAERPKGSFSTLEIQRTEQGDSAMYLCASSLTANSGANVLTFGAGSRLTVL.

CDR3 amino acids: CASSLVTGANTGELFF. The CDR3 coding sequence is TGCGCCAGCAGCTTGGTTACGGGGGCGAACACCGGGGAGCTGTTTTTT. This chain uses TRBV5-1 with TRBJ2-2; TRBD2 is a possible D gene (6 bases). Germline values: CDR1 SGHRS, CDR2 YFSETQ. With 0 bases removed from V and 0 bases from J, the gap between germline ends came to 9 bases. The CDR3 length is 16 residues. Using reference TRBV5-1 and TRBJ2-2 for the parts outside the CDR3, the full variable domain is KAGVTQTPRYLIKTRGQQVTLSCSPISGHRSVSWYQQTPGQGLQFLFEYFSETQRNKGNFPGRFSGRQFSNSRSEMNVSTLELGDSALYLCASSLVTGANTGELFFGEGSRLTVL.

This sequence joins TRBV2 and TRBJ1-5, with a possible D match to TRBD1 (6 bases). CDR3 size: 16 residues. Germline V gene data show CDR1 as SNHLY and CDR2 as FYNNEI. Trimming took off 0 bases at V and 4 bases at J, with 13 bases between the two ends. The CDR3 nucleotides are TGTGCCAGCAGTGAAGCGGGGGGGGCGATTAATCAGCCCCAGCATTTT. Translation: CASSEAGGAINQPQHF. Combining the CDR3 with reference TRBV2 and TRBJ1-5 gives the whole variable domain EPEVTQTPSHQVTQMGQEVILRCVPISNHLYFYWYRQILGQKVEFLVSFYNNEISEKSEIFDDQFSVERPDGSNFTLKIRSTKLEDSAMYFCASSEAGGAINQPQHFGDGTRLSIL.

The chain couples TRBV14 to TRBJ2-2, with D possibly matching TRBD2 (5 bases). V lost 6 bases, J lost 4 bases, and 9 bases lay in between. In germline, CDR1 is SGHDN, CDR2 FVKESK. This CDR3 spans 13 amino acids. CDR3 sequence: CASRGSGTGELFF. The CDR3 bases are TGTGCCAGCAGGGGGAGTGGCACCGGGGAGCTGTTTTTT. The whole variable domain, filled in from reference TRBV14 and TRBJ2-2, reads EAGVTQFPSHSVIEKGQTVTLRCDPISGHDNLYWYRRVMGKEIKFLLHFVKESKQDESGMPNNRFLAERTGGTYSTLKVQPAELEDSGVYFCASRGSGTGELFFGEGSRLTVL.

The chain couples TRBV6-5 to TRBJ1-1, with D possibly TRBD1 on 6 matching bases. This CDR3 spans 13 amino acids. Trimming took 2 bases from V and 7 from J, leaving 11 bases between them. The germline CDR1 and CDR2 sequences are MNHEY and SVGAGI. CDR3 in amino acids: CASSYLAGDEAFF. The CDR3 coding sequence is TGTGCCAGCAGTTACCTAGCAGGGGATGAAGCTTTCTTT.

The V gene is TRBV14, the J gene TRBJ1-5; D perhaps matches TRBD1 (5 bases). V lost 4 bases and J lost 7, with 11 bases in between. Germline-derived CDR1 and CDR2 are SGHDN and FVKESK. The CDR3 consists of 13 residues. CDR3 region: CASSRSGNQPQHF. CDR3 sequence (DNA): TGTGCCAGCAGCCGGTCAGGGAACCAGCCCCAGCATTTT. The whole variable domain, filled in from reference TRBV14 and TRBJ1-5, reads EAGVTQFPSHSVIEKGQTVTLRCDPISGHDNLYWYRRVMGKEIKFLLHFVKESKQDESGMPNNRFLAERTGGTYSTLKVQPAELEDSGVYFCASSRSGNQPQHFGDGTRLSIL.

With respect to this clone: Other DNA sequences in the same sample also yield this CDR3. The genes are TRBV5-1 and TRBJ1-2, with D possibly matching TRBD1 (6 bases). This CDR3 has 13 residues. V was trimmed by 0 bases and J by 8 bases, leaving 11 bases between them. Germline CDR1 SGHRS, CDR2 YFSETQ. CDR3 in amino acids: CASSLETGNGYTF. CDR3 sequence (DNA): TGCGCCAGCAGCTTGGAAACAGGGAACGGCTACACCTTC.

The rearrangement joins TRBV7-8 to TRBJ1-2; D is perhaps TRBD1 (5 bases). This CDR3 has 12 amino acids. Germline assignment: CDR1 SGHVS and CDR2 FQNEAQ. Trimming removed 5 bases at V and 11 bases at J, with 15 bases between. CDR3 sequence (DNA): TGTGCCAGCAGCACCGATACGGGGGGATACACCTTC. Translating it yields CASSTDTGGYTF.

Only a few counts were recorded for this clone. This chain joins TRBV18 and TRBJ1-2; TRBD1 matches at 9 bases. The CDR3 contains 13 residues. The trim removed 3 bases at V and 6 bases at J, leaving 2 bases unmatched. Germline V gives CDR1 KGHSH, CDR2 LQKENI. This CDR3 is CASSPGQGHGYTF. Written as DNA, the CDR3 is TGTGCCAGCTCACCCGGACAGGGGCATGGCTACACCTTC.

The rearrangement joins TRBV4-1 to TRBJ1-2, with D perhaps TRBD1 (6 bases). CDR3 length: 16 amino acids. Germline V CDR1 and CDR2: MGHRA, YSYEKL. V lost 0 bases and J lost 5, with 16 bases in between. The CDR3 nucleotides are TGCGCCAGCAGCCAAGATCGTTCGCGGCAGGGGTATGGCTACACCTTC. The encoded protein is CASSQDRSRQGYGYTF.

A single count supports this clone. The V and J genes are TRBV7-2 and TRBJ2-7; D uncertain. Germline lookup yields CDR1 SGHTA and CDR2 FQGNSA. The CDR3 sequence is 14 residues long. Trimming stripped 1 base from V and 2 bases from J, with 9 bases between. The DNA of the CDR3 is TGTGCCAGCAGCTTAGTCCCGGTTACCTACGAGCAGTACTTC. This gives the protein CASSLVPVTYEQYF.